Shown below are 28 T cell receptor beta chains from a single sample sequenced in a study of T cell repertoires and Cas9 in healthy adults. Sequencing used immunoSEQ multiplex PCR; TCRdb keeps in-frame clones, though not all of them. In the table there are 20,000 to 25,000 clones, 90% of which are singletons. Sequenced sample: CD4+ effector T cells (CD127+, CD25-, CD137-, CD154-) from PBMCs; culture status not recorded. The receptors come from a human donor in good health.

A single count supports this clone. The chain uses TRBV28 and TRBJ2-6; D is perhaps TRBD1 (5 bases). Trimming cost V 6 bases and J 0 bases, with 18 bases left between them. Germline assignment: CDR1 MDHEN and CDR2 SYDVKM. The CDR3 loop spans 18 amino acids. CDR3 sequence: CASSDSALSSSGANVLTF. As DNA, the CDR3 is TGTGCCAGCAGCGACAGTGCACTGTCAAGCTCTGGGGCCAACGTCCTGACTTTC.

This clone has just one count. J is TRBJ1-5 and V is TRBV30; 8 bases are shared with TRBD1. Trimming at V came to 4 bases and at J to 2 bases, leaving 4 bases not matched to a gene. The CDR3 loop spans 14 amino acids. Germline lookup yields CDR1 GTSNPN and CDR2 SVGIG (reference sequence). In DNA, the CDR3 is TGTGCCTGGACAGGGGGCGGTGGCAATCAGCCCCAGCATTTT. It is translated as CAWTGGGGNQPQHF.

V and J are TRBV15 and TRBJ2-7; TRBD2 agrees at 8 bases. Losses at the gene ends were 5 bases for V and 0 bases for J; bases not matched to a gene: 6. This CDR3 is 15 amino acids long. Germline assignment: CDR1 LNHNV and CDR2 YYDKDF (reference sequence). CDR3 DNA sequence: TGTGCCACCAGCCCCGGGGGGGGGCCCTCCTACGAGCAGTACTTC. It translates to CATSPGGGPSYEQYF.

The V gene is TRBV2, the J gene TRBJ1-2; D is perhaps TRBD1 (5 bases). The CDR3 is made up of 15 amino acids. Germline V gene data show CDR1 as SNHLY and CDR2 as FYNNEI. V lost 7 bases and J lost 2, with 17 bases in between. DNA of the CDR3: TGTGCCAGCAACCTCTACAGGCAACTCAACTATGGCTACACCTTC. Encoded protein: CASNLYRQLNYGYTF. Full variable domain (rest looked up from reference TRBV2 and TRBJ1-2): EPEVTQTPSHQVTQMGQEVILRCVPISNHLYFYWYRQILGQKVEFLVSFYNNEISEKSEIFDDQFSVERPDGSNFTLKIRSTKLEDSAMYFCASNLYRQLNYGYTFGSGTRLTVV.

The chain combines TRBV10-3 with TRBJ1-2; D gene unclear. In germline, CDR1 is ENHRY, CDR2 SYGVKD. V was pared by 2 bases and J by 4 bases, with 14 bases between. This CDR3 has 15 amino acids. The CDR3 DNA follows: TGTGCCATCAGTGAGGCAGGTCGAATAACCTATGGCTACACCTTC. This translates into CAISEAGRITYGYTF.

The genes are TRBV30 and TRBJ2-5; D uncertain. This CDR3 is 12 amino acids long. Germline V gives CDR1 GTSNPN, CDR2 SVGIG (reference sequence). Trimming stripped 3 bases from V and 5 bases from J, with 10 bases between. The CDR3 sequence is CAWRQGRETQYF. The CDR3 DNA reads as TGTGCCTGGAGACAAGGGCGGGAGACCCAGTACTTC.

The chain joins TRBV19 to TRBJ2-7, with a possible D match to TRBD2 (6 bases). V was clipped by 3 bases and J by 3 bases, with 12 bases between them. The CDR3 covers 14 residues. The germline gives CDR1 LNHDA, CDR2 SQIVND (reference sequence). CDR3: CASSMSGQGYEQYF. The DNA of the CDR3 is TGTGCCAGTAGTATGAGCGGGCAGGGCTACGAGCAGTACTTC.

This chain uses TRBV1 with TRBJ2-1; TRBD2 is taken as the D call from the table, unchecked against the DNA. TRBV1 is a known pseudogene. There are 14 residues in the CDR3. CDR3 region: CTSSQFKPEDEQFF. In nucleotides, the CDR3 is TGCACCAGCAGCCAATTCAAGCCGGAGGATGAGCAGTTCTTC.

Note on this clone: One end of the junction fails to match germline, which may point to a read error. The chain combines TRBV4-1 with TRBJ2-1; 13 bases match TRBD2. The germline V gene encodes CDR1 MGHRA and CDR2 YSYEKL. This CDR3 is built from 17 residues. The chain's CDR3 is CASSQEGLAGPYNEQLF. The CDR3 DNA is TGCGCCAGCAGCCAGGAGGGACTAGCGGGGCCCTACAATGAGCAGCTCTTC.

The count of this clone is one. This chain uses TRBV11-2 with TRBJ1-2; D is unclear. Trimming stripped 1 base from V and 2 bases from J, with 8 bases between. The CDR3 sequence is 14 residues long. The germline V gene has CDR1 SGHAT and CDR2 FQNNGV. In nucleotides, the CDR3 is TGTGCCAGCAGCTTAGTGGCGGTAAACTATGGCTACACCTTC. Translated, it gives CASSLVAVNYGYTF.

The chain recombines TRBV5-1 with TRBJ2-1, with 10 nucleotides matching TRBD2. Germline loops: CDR1 SGHRS, CDR2 YFSETQ. This CDR3 is built from 15 residues. Trimming cost V 7 bases and J 1 base; bases outside gene matches: 5. This CDR3 reads CASSLAGASYNEQFF. CDR3 nucleotides: TGCGCCAGCTCCCTAGCGGGGGCATCCTACAATGAGCAGTTCTTC.

The rearrangement links TRBV27 to TRBJ1-1; D remains ambiguous. The CDR3 sequence is 17 residues long. Germline CDR1 reads MNHEY; CDR2 reads SMNVEV (reference sequence). Trimming removed 5 bases at V and 1 base at J, with 20 bases between. CDR3 DNA sequence: TGTGCCAGCAGTCCATTCGGGTGGGCAGAACAGAACACTGAAGCTTTCTTT. Its translation is CASSPFGWAEQNTEAFF.

The rearrangement links TRBV5-6 to TRBJ2-2, with D unresolved. V lost 0 bases to trimming and J lost 5 bases, with 8 bases between them. Germline V lookup: CDR1 SGHDT, CDR2 YYEEEE. This CDR3 contains 14 residues. The CDR3 sequence: CASSLAPGTGELFF. The CDR3 region has the DNA TGTGCCAGCAGCTTGGCCCCGGGTACCGGGGAGCTGTTTTTT.

J is TRBJ2-7 and V is TRBV7-9; weak D call: TRBD2 (6 bases). CDR3 length: 16 amino acids. V lost 1 base and J lost 6, with 19 bases in between. The germline gives CDR1 SEHNR, CDR2 FQNEAQ (reference sequence). The CDR3 bases are TGTGCCAGCAGCTTAGAAACCGTCGGGAGTATGGGCGAGCAGTACTTC. It codes for CASSLETVGSMGEQYF.

The chain employs TRBV10-3 and TRBJ2-5, with D perhaps assigned TRBD1 or TRBD2 (5 bases each). V lost 3 bases and J 5 bases, leaving 13 bases between the germline ends. This CDR3 contains 14 residues. CDR1 and CDR2 from the germline V gene are ENHRY and SYGVKD. Here the CDR3 DNA reads TGTGCCATCAGTGACCACGGGGCAGAGGAGACCCAGTACTTC. It is translated as CAISDHGAEETQYF.

The chain couples TRBV28 to TRBJ2-7; unclear D gene. Trimming cost V 8 bases and J 2 bases, with 16 bases left between them. The V gene's germline CDR1 is MDHEN and CDR2 SYDVKM. This CDR3 is built from 14 residues. In nucleotides, the CDR3 is TGTGCCAGCGCCGAGGCTTCCTCAACCTACGAGCAGTACTTC. Its translation: CASAEASSTYEQYF.

The chain links TRBV28 to TRBJ2-1; D is perhaps TRBD2 (6 bases). CDR3 size: 14 residues. CDR1 is MDHEN, CDR2 SYDVKM, per germline. V was cut by 1 base and J by 6 bases, with 10 bases left in between. CDR3 sequence (DNA): TGTGCCAGCAGTTTATTGAGGACTACCAATGAGCAGTTCTTC. Translated, it gives CASSLLRTTNEQFF.

The CDR3 region has the DNA TGCGCCAGCAGCTTGGAACAGGGGGCCGGTAATTCACCCCTCCACTTT. Its protein product is CASSLEQGAGNSPLHF. The chain carries TRBV5-1 and TRBJ1-6; 9 bases fit TRBD1. The V segment lost 0 bases and the J segment 6 bases; nucleotides outside the gene matches: 4. This CDR3 is built from 16 residues. CDR1 is SGHRS and CDR2 is YFSETQ in the germline V gene.

CDR3 in amino acids: CASSLGQHSGNTIYF. The DNA of the CDR3 is TGTGCCAGCAGCTTAGGACAGCACTCTGGAAACACCATATATTTT. The chain joins TRBV5-6 to TRBJ1-3, with D perhaps matching TRBD1 (6 bases). The germline V gene encodes CDR1 SGHDT and CDR2 YYEEEE. The CDR3 extends over 15 amino acids. The V gene lost 2 bases and the J gene lost 0 bases, with 9 bases spanning the gap.

The chain employs TRBV11-3 and TRBJ2-7; D not resolved. The V gene lost 0 bases and the J gene lost 3 bases, with 6 bases spanning the gap. The CDR3 is 13 residues long. CDR1 and CDR2 from the germline V gene are SGHNT and YENEEA. The CDR3 DNA reads TGTGCCAGCAGCTTAGAGGCAGGCTACGAGCAGTACTTC. The encoded protein is CASSLEAGYEQYF.

The V and J genes are TRBV7-2 and TRBJ2-7; the D gene is possibly TRBD2 (5 bases). The CDR3 totals 15 residues. Germline CDR1 and CDR2: SGHTA and FQGNSA. Trimming cost V 1 base and J 2 bases, with 12 bases left between them. The CDR3 spells CASSLVYGDTYEQYF. Written as DNA, the CDR3 is TGTGCCAGCAGCTTAGTATACGGGGATACCTACGAGCAGTACTTC.

This chain connects TRBV5-4 to TRBJ2-2; perhaps TRBD2 as D (5 bases). CDR1 is SGHNT and CDR2 is YYREEE in the germline V gene (reference sequence). Trimming cost V 0 bases and J 7 bases, with 13 bases left between them. The CDR3 totals 15 residues. The CDR3 loop is CASSLGRGGGGELFF. CDR3 coding DNA: TGTGCCAGCAGCTTGGGCCGCGGAGGTGGCGGGGAGCTGTTTTTT. The complete variable domain, with remaining parts taken from reference TRBV5-4 and TRBJ2-2, reads ETGVTQSPTHLIKTRGQQVTLRCSSQSGHNTVSWYQQALGQGPQFIFQYYREEENGRGNFPPRFSGLQFPNYSSELNVNALELDDSALYLCASSLGRGGGGELFFGEGSRLTVL.

The chain employs TRBV28 and TRBJ2-7; 10 bases line up with TRBD1. Germline V gives CDR1 MDHEN, CDR2 SYDVKM. The length of the CDR3 is 17 residues. V shed 6 bases and J 4 bases; nucleotides not matched to a gene: 15. CDR3 DNA sequence: TGTGCCAGCAGCGCCCGGGACAGGGGCAATTTGTGGTACGAGCAGTACTTC. This encodes CASSARDRGNLWYEQYF.

The gene calls are TRBV7-9 and TRBJ2-7; TRBD1 is a possible D gene (5 bases). Trimming cost V 3 bases and J 2 bases, with 11 bases left between them. Germline lookup yields CDR1 SEHNR and CDR2 FQNEAQ (reference sequence). This CDR3 spans 14 amino acids. CDR3 protein: CASSLAGAAYEQYF. The CDR3 DNA follows: TGTGCCAGCAGCTTGGCTGGGGCGGCCTACGAGCAGTACTTC.

The chain uses TRBV18 and TRBJ1-1; D gene unclear. The germline V gene encodes CDR1 KGHSH and CDR2 LQKENI. V shed 2 bases and J shed 0 bases, with 7 bases lying between them. The CDR3 has 14 residues. CDR3 bases: TGTGCCAGCTCACCATCCCAAATGAACACTGAAGCTTTCTTT. This gives the protein CASSPSQMNTEAFF.

The CDR3 here is CASRNRGGLLEAFF. CDR3 nucleotide sequence: TGTGCCAGCAGAAACCGGGGAGGTCTACTGGAAGCTTTCTTT. This chain uses TRBV28 with TRBJ1-1, with D hard to call. This CDR3 region has 14 residues. The V and J ends lost 6 bases and 8 bases respectively, with 19 bases between them. Per the germline V gene, CDR1 is MDHEN and CDR2 is SYDVKM.

V usage is TRBV2 and J usage is TRBJ2-3; 11 bases match TRBD2. Germline values: CDR1 SNHLY, CDR2 FYNNEI. The CDR3 is 15 amino acids. V shed 6 bases, J shed 1 base, and the junction held 3 bases outside the gene matches. The CDR3 bases are TGTGCCAGCAGGGAGACTAGCGGGGGCACAGATACGCAGTATTTT. Encoded protein: CASRETSGGTDTQYF.

The chain links TRBV28 to TRBJ1-4, with a weak D call TRBD1 (5 bases). Germline-derived CDR1 and CDR2 are MDHEN and SYDVKM. The CDR3 has 12 amino acids. Trimming removed 7 bases from V and 10 bases from J, with 13 bases in between. The CDR3: CASTQGEGKLFF. DNA of the CDR3: TGTGCCAGCACTCAAGGGGAAGGAAAACTGTTTTTT.